The 15 T cell receptor beta chains below all came from one sample that was sequenced in a study of blood T cell repertoires in COVID-19. Only in-frame clones appear in the TCRdb table, and some are missing; sequencing was by immunoSEQ multiplex PCR. Here the sample spans 400,000 to 500,000 clones, approximately 90% being singletons. Sequenced material: PBMCs or T cells enriched from blood (not recorded which). The origin of the receptors is a woman younger than 35 who had been exposed to COVID-19.

The rearrangement joins TRBV10-3 to TRBJ1-2; possibly TRBD1 for D (5 bases). Trimming took off 5 bases at V and 8 bases at J, with 24 bases between the two ends. Germline V gives CDR1 ENHRY, CDR2 SYGVKD. This CDR3 contains 16 residues. Here the CDR3 DNA reads TGTGCCATCAGTCCCTTCGGGGAAGGAGGGGACGGAGGCTACACCTTC. Translating it yields CAISPFGEGGDGGYTF.

The gene calls are TRBV4-3 and TRBJ2-7; 7 positions match TRBD1. The V segment lost 2 bases and the J segment 2 bases; nucleotides outside the gene matches: 3. The CDR3 contains 14 residues. In germline, CDR1 is LGHNA, CDR2 YSLEER. The CDR3 reads CASSQRQGTYEQYF. The CDR3 DNA sequence: TGCGCCAGCAGCCAACGACAGGGCACCTACGAGCAGTACTTC.

A word on this clone: At one end the junction does not follow the germline gene, possibly because of a read error. This chain joins TRBV28 and TRBJ2-7; the D gene is possibly TRBD2 (7 bases). The CDR3 runs 14 residues. Germline loops: CDR1 MDHEN, CDR2 SYDVKM. The CDR3 sequence: CASSPRVAGARPQF. DNA of the CDR3: TGTGCCAGCAGCCCCCGGGTTGCGGGGGCGAGACCCCAGTTC. Using reference TRBV28 and TRBJ2-7 for the parts outside the CDR3, the full variable domain is DVKVTQSSRYLVKRTGEKVFLECVQDMDHENMFWYRQDPGLGLRLIYFSYDVKMKEKGDIPEGYSVSREKKERFSLILESASTNQTSMYLCASSPRVAGARPQFGPGTRLTVT.

This clone came up once. This sequence joins TRBV27 and TRBJ2-7; tentatively, D is TRBD1 (6 bases). V shed 6 bases and J shed 3 bases, with 12 bases lying between them. The length of the CDR3 is 13 residues. Germline CDR1 reads MNHEY; CDR2 reads SMNVEV (reference sequence). Here the CDR3 DNA reads TGTGCCAGCAGCGGACAGTTATTCTACGAGCAGTACTTC. This sequence encodes CASSGQLFYEQYF.

This chain links TRBV11-2 with TRBJ1-3; D is ambiguous. The germline V gene encodes CDR1 SGHAT and CDR2 FQNNGV. The V end lost 1 base, the J end lost 0 bases, and 19 bases lay between the germline ends. This CDR3 is built from 19 residues. The CDR3 nucleotides read TGTGCCAGCAGCTTAGCGGGAATAGGAGCTCCGATCTCTGGAAACACCATATATTTT. Translated, it gives CASSLAGIGAPISGNTIYF.

A note on this clone: Other DNA sequences of this sample code for an identical CDR3. V is TRBV7-6 and J is TRBJ2-5, with 10 bases identical to TRBD2. The CDR3 has 15 residues. Germline V gives CDR1 SGHVS, CDR2 FNYEAQ. V gave up 3 bases and J gave up 2 bases; unmatched junction bases: 3. The CDR3 sequence: CASSLVAGGQETQYF. The CDR3 DNA sequence: TGTGCCAGCAGCTTGGTAGCGGGGGGTCAAGAGACCCAGTACTTC.

This rearrangement joins TRBV19 to TRBJ2-7; 8 bases align to TRBD1. The CDR3 has 14 amino acids. In germline, CDR1 is LNHDA, CDR2 SQIVND (reference sequence). The ends lost 5 bases at V and 0 bases at J; junction bases unmatched: 3. The CDR3 DNA reads as TGTGCCAGTAGTTGGGACAGGAGCTCCTACGAGCAGTACTTC. Protein sequence: CASSWDRSSYEQYF.

The chain has TRBV7-2 and TRBJ2-7, with D maybe TRBD2 (5 bases). V dropped 4 bases and J dropped 5 bases, with 9 bases sitting between them. Germline V gene data show CDR1 as SGHTA and CDR2 as FQGNSA. The CDR3 contains 12 residues. DNA for the CDR3: TGTGCCAGCAGCTATTCCGGGAACGAGCAGTACTTC. This translates into CASSYSGNEQYF. The full variable domain, its missing parts supplied by reference TRBV7-2 and TRBJ2-7, is GAGVSQSPSNKVTEKGKDVELRCDPISGHTALYWYRQSLGQGLEFLIYFQGNSAPDKSGLPSDRFSAERTGGSVSTLTIQRTQQEDSAVYLCASSYSGNEQYFGPGTRLTVT.

This chain links TRBV5-4 with TRBJ1-2; TRBD1 agrees at 8 bases. This CDR3 region has 17 residues. Germline trimming cut 0 bases from V and 0 bases from J; bases unmatched to any gene: 7. Germline V gives CDR1 SGHNT, CDR2 YYREEE (reference sequence). CDR3: CASSLGTGQGANYGYTF. The CDR3, as DNA: TGTGCCAGCAGCTTGGGTACTGGACAGGGAGCTAACTATGGCTACACCTTC.

The chain employs TRBV4-3 and TRBJ1-3, with D perhaps matching TRBD1 (6 bases). The CDR3 loop spans 19 amino acids. The V end was cut by 4 bases, the J end by 0 bases, with 22 bases between. From germline, CDR1 is LGHNA and CDR2 YSLEER. The CDR3 DNA sequence: TGCGCCAGCAGCCCGCGGGGGCAGGGCCCTTCTGTCTCTGGAAACACCATATATTTT. Encoded protein: CASSPRGQGPSVSGNTIYF.

A note on this clone: The sample carries other DNA sequences with the same CDR3. This chain links TRBV28 with TRBJ2-5; TRBD2 matches at 7 bases. Trimming cost V 3 bases and J 2 bases; bases outside gene matches: 3. Germline-derived CDR1 and CDR2 are MDHEN and SYDVKM. The CDR3 totals 14 residues. The CDR3 is CASSLGGDQETQYF. DNA for the CDR3: TGTGCCAGCAGTTTGGGGGGGGATCAAGAGACCCAGTACTTC.

The chain employs TRBV28 and TRBJ2-2, with 7 bases matching TRBD2. The CDR3 spans 16 residues. With V trimmed by 3 bases and J by 1 base, 5 bases remained unmatched. Per germline, CDR1 MDHEN and CDR2 SYDVKM. The CDR3 bases are TGTGCCAGCAGTTTCCTCGGGGGGATGAACACCGGGGAGCTGTTTTTT. This codes for CASSFLGGMNTGELFF.

The chain uses TRBV6-4 and TRBJ2-1; TRBD2 aligns across 7 bases. J lost 0 bases, V lost 3 bases, and 2 bases had no gene match. Germline V gene data show CDR1 as MRHNA and CDR2 as SNTAGT. The CDR3 has 15 amino acids. The CDR3 region has the DNA TGTGCCAGCAGTGAGGCTAGCGGCTCCTACAATGAGCAGTTCTTC. Residues: CASSEASGSYNEQFF.

The chain carries TRBV19 and TRBJ1-1; 7 bases are shared with TRBD1. Germline CDR1 is LNHDA and CDR2 is SQIVND (reference sequence). This CDR3 is 12 amino acids long. The J segment lost 11 bases and the V segment lost 0 bases, leaving 3 bases of the junction unmatched. The CDR3 sequence is CASSIEYRGAFF. In nucleotides, the CDR3 is TGTGCCAGTAGTATAGAATACAGGGGCGCTTTCTTT.

The CDR3 is CASKRPGETQYF. The CDR3 DNA reads as TGTGCCAGCAAGAGGCCCGGAGAGACCCAGTACTTC. The chain combines TRBV27 with TRBJ2-5, with unresolved D. There are 12 residues in the CDR3. V was cut by 7 bases and J by 4 bases, with 10 bases left in between. The germline CDR1 and CDR2 sequences are MNHEY and SMNVEV (reference sequence).